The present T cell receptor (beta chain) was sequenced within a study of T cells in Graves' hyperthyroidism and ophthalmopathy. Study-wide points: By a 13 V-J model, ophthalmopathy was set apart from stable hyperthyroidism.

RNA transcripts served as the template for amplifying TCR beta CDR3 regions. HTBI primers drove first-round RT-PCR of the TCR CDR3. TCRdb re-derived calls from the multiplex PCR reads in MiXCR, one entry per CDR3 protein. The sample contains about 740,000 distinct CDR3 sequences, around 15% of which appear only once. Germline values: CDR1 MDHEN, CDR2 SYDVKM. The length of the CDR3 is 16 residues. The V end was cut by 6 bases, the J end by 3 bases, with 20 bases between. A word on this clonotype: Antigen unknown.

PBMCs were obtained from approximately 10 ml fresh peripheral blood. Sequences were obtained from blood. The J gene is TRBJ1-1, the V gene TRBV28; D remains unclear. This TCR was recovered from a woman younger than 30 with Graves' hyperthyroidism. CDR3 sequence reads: CASRSRLRLLDTEAFF. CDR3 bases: TGTGCCAGCAGATCCCGGCTCCGGCTGTTGGACACTGAAGCTTTCTTT.